This T cell receptor (beta chain) was recorded in a study of T cell changes during pregnancy in multiple sclerosis. CDR1 and CDR2 (germline): WSHSY, SAAADI. The V segment lost 4 bases and the J segment 10 bases; nucleotides outside the gene matches: 10. CDR3 length equals 15 residues. Sequenced by immunoSEQ multiplex PCR; TCRdb stores in-frame clones only, minus some. Of tens of thousands of clones listed, around 92% were seen once; the top ten hold 2% to 2.5%. This material consisted of peripheral blood, taken before pregnancy. The chain employs TRBV10-2 and TRBJ2-1, with 10 bases identical to TRBD2. The source of this sequence is a female donor with multiple sclerosis, enrolled in a pregnancy study. The CDR3 region has the DNA TGCGCCAGCAGTGCAACCCATACTAGCGGGGACGAGCAGTTCTTC. This encodes CASSATHTSGDEQFF.